The rows below give T cell receptor beta chains drawn from one sample of a study of technical replicates of blood from a handful of donors. Profiling relied on immunoSEQ multiplex PCR, and the TCRdb table lists in-frame clones only, not all of them. The sample carries tens of thousands of clones, 92% recorded once. Material for sequencing was T cells isolated from PBMCs. Receptors originate from a human donor in good health. Both conserved end residues are part of each CDR3. D genes are given only for firm matches. Only part of the rows carry a size: once, few, many, or a class if the clone is expanded.

v_gene,j_gene,abundance,d_gene,CDR3nt,CDR3aa
TRBV30,TRBJ2-5,-,TRBD1,TGTGCCTGGAGTTATAAGACAGGGATAGAGACCCAGTACTTC,CAWSYKTGIETQYF
TRBV6-4,TRBJ2-3,-,TRBD1,TGTGCCAGCAGTAGACAGGGGGCCCCAGATACGCAGTATTTT,CASSRQGAPDTQYF
TRBV7-7,TRBJ1-1,-,TRBD1,TGTGCTAGCAGCTTAGGAGGTATCTTATCGCGGACAGGGATCATGAACACTGAAGCTTTCTTT,CASSLGGILSRTGIMNTEAFF
TRBV19,TRBJ1-5,-,TRBD1,TGTGCCAGTACCAAAACCGGCCAGGGACAGAACAATCAGCCCCAGCATTTT,CASTKTGQGQNNQPQHF
TRBV6-5,TRBJ2-7,-,TRBD2,TGTGCCAGCAGTTCCTATAGAGGGCGGGAGGCCTACGAGCAGTACTTC,CASSSYRGREAYEQYF
TRBV4-1,TRBJ2-2,-,TRBD1,TGCGCCAGCAGCCACTGGGACAGGGGGGCCGGGGAGCTGTTTTTT,CASSHWDRGAGELFF
TRBV28,TRBJ2-2,-,-,TGTGCCAGCAGTTTCCCGGCGGGCACCGGGGAGCTGTTTTTT,CASSFPAGTGELFF
TRBV28,TRBJ1-1,-,-,TGTGCCAGCAGCTACCAGGGTTGGCGCACTGAAGCTTTCTTT,CASSYQGWRTEAFF
TRBV19,TRBJ1-3,few,TRBD1,TGTGCCAGTAGGGGGACAGGTGGAAACACCATATATTTT,CASRGTGGNTIYF
TRBV5-1,TRBJ1-4,few,-,TGCGCCAGCAACTCAGGGAGGGGTGAAAAACTGTTTTTT,CASNSGRGEKLFF
TRBV6-1,TRBJ1-2,few,-,TGTGCCAGCAGTGAAGGTCGGAGAGGGCCGATCTATGGCTACACCTTC,CASSEGRRGPIYGYTF
TRBV6-1,TRBJ1-1,-,TRBD1,TGTGCCAGCAGTGAACGGGACAGCCTGAACACTGAAGCTTTCTTT,CASSERDSLNTEAFF
TRBV9,TRBJ1-1,few,-,TGTGCCAGCAGCCCACAGCTCCGGGAGCGAGCTTTCTTT,CASSPQLRERAFF
TRBV2,TRBJ1-3,-,-,TGTGCCAGCAGCTCCGGGAGAACTGGAAACACCATATATTTT,CASSSGRTGNTIYF
TRBV2,TRBJ2-3,-,-,TGTGCCAGCAATTTGGGGGGTGGTTTAGATACGCAGTATTTT,CASNLGGGLDTQYF
TRBV27,TRBJ2-4,-,-,TGTGCCAGCACGACACTCACTAGTAATGGTAACATTCAGTACTTC,CASTTLTSNGNIQYF
TRBV28,TRBJ1-1,-,TRBD1,TGTGCCAGCAGACCGACAGGGCATAACACTGAAGCTTTCTTT,CASRPTGHNTEAFF
TRBV4-1,TRBJ2-7,-,-,TGCGCCAGCAGCCAAGGGGGGCTAGCCCTATACGAGCAGTACTTC,CASSQGGLALYEQYF
TRBV11-2,TRBJ2-2,-,-,TGTGCCAGCAGCTTAGTTGTGACAGGAAACACCGGGGAGCTGTTTTTT,CASSLVVTGNTGELFF
TRBV7-8,TRBJ1-5,-,-,TGTGCCAGCAGCTTAGCACTTTTGGGCTGGGGAGGTCAGCCCCAGCATTTT,CASSLALLGWGGQPQHF